Included here is one T cell receptor (beta chain) sequence, with context. The data were taken from a study of blood T cell repertoires in COVID-19. Study overall: The United States, Italy and Spain were the sources of the acute and convalescent COVID-19 samples.

Germline V gene data show CDR1 as SEHNR and CDR2 as FQNEAQ (reference sequence). Germline trimming cut 5 bases from V and 7 bases from J; bases unmatched to any gene: 4. The CDR3 totals 12 residues. Enrollees, roughly 18 to 95 years old, lived in 24 US areas. Participants were placed into cohorts based on the clinical history they reported. Original analysis: Reference gene primer amplification gave nucleated cell count estimates. Data came from immunoSEQ multiplex PCR; TCRdb stores just in-frame clones and leaves some out. That table is the source of V, J and clone size, and D and trimming were worked out from the DNA. The sample has nearly 250,000 clones; approximately 85% are singletons.

The TCR sequence derives from a woman in her fifties or sixties with acute COVID-19. The sequenced material came from PBMCs or T cells enriched from blood (not recorded which). The rearrangement links TRBV7-9 to TRBJ1-2; 7 bases map to TRBD1. This CDR3 reads CASSERQGGYTF. The CDR3 nucleotides read TGTGCCAGCAGCGAAAGACAGGGTGGCTACACCTTC.